Shown below are 21 T cell receptor beta chains from a single sample sequenced in a study of OX40 agonist ivuxolimab in advanced cancers. Generated by immunoSEQ multiplex PCR, the TCRdb table keeps only in-frame clones and is missing some. The table records tens of thousands of clones, roughly 80% of them present only once. The sequencing here drew on CD4+ or CD8+ T cells sorted from blood, taken in a trial of the OX40 agonist ivuxolimab. All receptors come from an adult with an advanced solid tumor such as melanoma, head and neck, liver or kidney cancer.

J is TRBJ1-5 and V is TRBV27, with 9 nucleotides matching TRBD1. J was trimmed by 2 bases and V by 4 bases; bases with no gene match: 3. The CDR3 runs to 15 residues. Germline V gene sequence: CDR1 MNHEY, CDR2 SMNVEV (reference sequence). The CDR3 DNA reads TGTGCCAGCAGTTCACAGGGGGCTGGCAATCAGCCCCAGCATTTT. Its protein product is CASSSQGAGNQPQHF.

The genes are TRBV9 and TRBJ2-3; D is undetermined. Per the germline V gene, CDR1 is SGDLS and CDR2 is YYNGEE. The CDR3 is 15 residues long. V lost 3 bases to trimming and J lost 1 base, with 12 bases between them. CDR3 DNA: TGTGCCAGCAGCGCCTCTTCTACAGGCACAGATACGCAGTATTTT. The encoded protein is CASSASSTGTDTQYF.

The chain joins TRBV19 to TRBJ1-4; 8 bases are a match to TRBD1. The CDR3 length is 17 residues. The V and J ends lost 6 bases and 0 bases, in that order; junction bases with no gene match: 9. Germline lookup yields CDR1 LNHDA and CDR2 SQIVND (reference sequence). The CDR3 nucleotides read TGTGCCAGTAGCGTCGAAGGACAGGGATCAACTAATGAAAAACTGTTTTTT. Translating gives CASSVEGQGSTNEKLFF.

V usage is TRBV19 and J usage is TRBJ1-1, with D possibly TRBD1 on 5 matching bases. CDR1 LNHDA and CDR2 SQIVND come from the germline V gene (reference sequence). This CDR3 is built from 15 residues. Trimming stripped 3 bases from V and 2 bases from J, with 13 bases between. CDR3 coding DNA: TGTGCCAGTAGTATCGGACAAAGGCTTAACACTGAAGCTTTCTTT. Its translation: CASSIGQRLNTEAFF.

This clone was seen once. The rearrangement links TRBV4-1 to TRBJ2-3; no definite D call. Trimming removed 0 bases from V and 9 bases from J, with 4 bases in between. The CDR3 contains 11 residues. Germline V lookup: CDR1 MGHRA, CDR2 YSYEKL. CDR3 bases: TGCGCCAGCAGCCAAGATTGGACGCAGTATTTT. The encoded protein is CASSQDWTQYF.

The genes are TRBV7-9 and TRBJ2-2, with a weak D call TRBD1 (5 bases). Trimming shortened V by 8 bases and J by 1 base, and 5 bases separated the two germline ends. The CDR3 is 12 residues long. Germline assignment: CDR1 SEHNR and CDR2 FQNEAQ (reference sequence). The DNA for the CDR3 is TGTGCCAGCGGACAGAACACCGGGGAGCTGTTTTTT. This codes for CASGQNTGELFF.

The V call is TRBV7-8, the J call TRBJ2-1, with D unclear. The CDR3 length is 11 residues. Per the germline V gene, CDR1 is SGHVS and CDR2 is FQNEAQ. V lost 5 bases and J 6 bases, leaving 5 bases between the germline ends. The CDR3 loop is CASSRVNEQFF. Written as DNA, the CDR3 is TGTGCCAGCAGCAGGGTCAATGAGCAGTTCTTC.

The V and J genes are TRBV20-1 and TRBJ1-2; D gene unclear. Germline CDR1 DFQATT, CDR2 SNEGSKA (reference sequence). This CDR3 comprises 11 residues. Trimming pared 3 bases from V and 6 bases from J, leaving 8 bases between. For the CDR3, the DNA is TGCAGTGCTAGTTCCCCCAATGGCTACACCTTC. Translated: CSASSPNGYTF.

J is TRBJ2-1 and V is TRBV5-1; 10 bases are a match to TRBD1. The CDR3 runs to 16 residues. Germline CDR1 reads SGHRS; CDR2 reads YFSETQ. The V and J ends lost 3 bases and 1 base, in that order; junction bases with no gene match: 4. The CDR3 sequence is CASSSGTGASYNEQFF. Here the CDR3 DNA reads TGCGCCAGCAGCTCCGGGACAGGGGCTTCCTACAATGAGCAGTTCTTC. Together with reference TRBV5-1 and TRBJ2-1, the CDR3 gives the full variable domain: KAGVTQTPRYLIKTRGQQVTLSCSPISGHRSVSWYQQTPGQGLQFLFEYFSETQRNKGNFPGRFSGRQFSNSRSEMNVSTLELGDSALYLCASSSGTGASYNEQFFGPGTRLTVL.

The J gene is TRBJ2-7, the V gene TRBV7-2; 9 bases match TRBD1. After removal of 5 bases from V and 6 bases from J, the junction contained 11 bases not matched to a gene. CDR3 length: 15 residues. Germline-derived CDR1 and CDR2 are SGHTA and FQGNSA. For the CDR3, the DNA is TGTGCCAGCAGCCCCCAACAGGGGGCGGCGGGCGAGCAGTACTTC. Protein: CASSPQQGAAGEQYF.

This chain joins TRBV30 and TRBJ1-2; 9 bases line up with TRBD1. Per germline, CDR1 GTSNPN and CDR2 SVGIG (reference sequence). V shed 3 bases and J 1 base; nucleotides not matched to a gene: 6. This CDR3 is built from 15 residues. The CDR3 spells CAWRDRDRVNYGYTF. The DNA of the CDR3 is TGTGCCTGGAGAGACCGGGACAGGGTTAACTATGGCTACACCTTC. The whole variable domain, filled in from reference TRBV30 and TRBJ1-2, reads SQTIHQWPATLVQPVGSPLSLECTVEGTSNPNLYWYRQAAGRGLQLLFYSVGIGQISSEVPQNLSASRPQDRQFILSSKKLLLSDSGFYLCAWRDRDRVNYGYTFGSGTRLTVV.

This clone was observed a handful of times. V and J are TRBV9 and TRBJ2-5, with no clear D. Trimming took off 3 bases at V and 7 bases at J, with 16 bases between the two ends. The CDR3 spans 14 residues. Germline V lookup: CDR1 SGDLS, CDR2 YYNGEE. CDR3 coding DNA: TGTGCCAGCAGCGAACAGAGCCCGTCAGGGACCCAGTACTTC. Protein sequence: CASSEQSPSGTQYF.

The rearrangement joins TRBV4-3 to TRBJ2-6, with TRBD2 matching over 7 bases. J lost 0 bases, V lost 0 bases, and 11 bases had no gene match. Per the germline V gene, CDR1 is LGHNA and CDR2 is YSLEER. The CDR3 covers 20 residues. The CDR3 here is CASSQENPSGESSGANVLTF. CDR3 sequence (DNA): TGCGCCAGCAGCCAAGAGAATCCCAGCGGGGAGAGCTCTGGGGCCAACGTCCTGACTTTC.

The CDR3 coding sequence is TGTGCCAGCAGTGAAGCAGGCGGTTTTGGCTACACCTTC. Amino acid sequence: CASSEAGGFGYTF. V and J are TRBV6-1 and TRBJ1-2, with D uncertain. Trimming removed 0 bases at V and 7 bases at J, with 9 bases between. Germline-derived CDR1 and CDR2 are MNHNS and SASEGT. This CDR3 comprises 13 residues.

This clone was found once. The chain combines TRBV4-3 with TRBJ2-3; 7 bases align to TRBD2. CDR1 is LGHNA, CDR2 YSLEER, per germline. The CDR3 contains 16 residues. J was trimmed by 9 bases and V by 0 bases; bases with no gene match: 12. The CDR3 DNA follows: TGCGCCAGCAGCCAAGATCAAAGCGGGGTCCAGATCACGCAGTATTTT. Its translation is CASSQDQSGVQITQYF.

This clone was counted a single time. The rearrangement uses TRBV19 and TRBJ2-5; 7 bases map to TRBD2. After removal of 2 bases from V and 4 bases from J, the junction contained 7 bases not matched to a gene. The germline V gene has CDR1 LNHDA and CDR2 SQIVND (reference sequence). The length of the CDR3 is 15 residues. CDR3 nucleotides: TGTGCCAGTAGTATACCCGGGACTACCAGAGAGACCCAGTACTTC. Translated, it gives CASSIPGTTRETQYF.

J is TRBJ2-2 and V is TRBV6-1, with D unclear. Between the trimmed V and J ends, which lost 6 bases and 2 bases, there was a span of 13 bases. CDR1 and CDR2 from the germline V gene are MNHNS and SASEGT. The CDR3 runs to 15 residues. The CDR3 DNA reads as TGTGCCAGCAGAGAAACGGCTTATAACACCGGGGAGCTGTTTTTT. Its protein is CASRETAYNTGELFF.

This clone was seen a single time. This chain links TRBV7-3 with TRBJ2-3; D remains ambiguous. From germline, CDR1 is SGHTA and CDR2 FQGTGA. V was cut by 4 bases and J by 1 base, with 24 bases left in between. CDR3 length equals 19 residues. This chain's CDR3 is CASSSLPSWTEIGTDTQYF. The CDR3 nucleotides read TGTGCCAGCAGCTCGCTTCCCTCTTGGACGGAGATTGGCACAGATACGCAGTATTTT.

The rearrangement joins TRBV6-6 to TRBJ1-2, with D unclear. Germline V CDR1 and CDR2: MNHNY, SVGAGI (reference sequence). The CDR3 length is 13 residues. V shed 2 bases and J shed 1 base, with 5 bases lying between them. The CDR3 loop reads CASSYDNNYGYTF. CDR3 coding DNA: TGTGCCAGCAGTTACGACAATAACTATGGCTACACCTTC.

The gene calls are TRBV7-3 and TRBJ1-1; D gene uncertain. V was trimmed by 2 bases and J by 6 bases, leaving 10 bases between them. The CDR3 has 13 residues. Germline CDR1 and CDR2: SGHTA and FQGTGA. The DNA for the CDR3 is TGTGCCAGCAGCTTAGGATGGTTATCTGAAGCTTTCTTT. This encodes CASSLGWLSEAFF.

Details on this clone: Likely a read error: the CDR3 ends without its conserved phenylalanine or tryptophan. The DNA is omitted, as the CDR3 cannot be located on it reliably, and the CDR3 follows TCRdb's listing. V and J are TRBV11-3 and TRBJ1-2; the table names TRBD1, a call not compared with the DNA. The CDR3 totals 14 residues, both ends included. Germline values: CDR1 SGHNT, CDR2 YENEEA. CDR3 in amino acids: CASNLIGTGLFMLH.